This T cell receptor (beta chain) was retrieved from a study of T-cell reconstitution after alpha-beta-depleted transplantation in children. V lost 6 bases to trimming and J lost 8 bases; unmatched junction nucleotides: 4. Germline V CDR1 and CDR2: ENHRY, SYGVKD. CDR3 length: 13 amino acids. Unique molecular identifiers were used in preparing the TCRbeta library. One entry per CDR3 protein, called by TCRdb with MiXCR from the PCR reads. The sample lists 40,000 to 55,000 distinct CDR3 sequences; about 9% were seen once. This clonotype was counted ten times or more. The rearrangement links TRBV10-3 to TRBJ2-7; 13 bases align to TRBD2. The material sequenced was PBMCs, mostly from graft donor cells, taken 60 days after TCRalphabeta/CD19-depleted stem cell transplant. The receptor comes from a male patient between 2 and 9 years old who had a stem cell transplant for chronic granulomatous disease, so the T cells may come from the graft donor. DNA for the CDR3: TGTGCCATCAGGTGGACTAGCGGGAGTCAGCAGTACTTC. Translated: CAIRWTSGSQQYF.